The 32 T cell receptor beta chains below were found in one sample sequenced in a study of blood T cells in healthy people across ages (dated by TCRdb to between 2014 and 2017). Receptor libraries were prepared by 5' RACE. The listed sequencing device is Illumina HiSeq 2500. The second PCR ran for about 6 to 12 cycles and used a J-beta primer mix along with a sample-barcoded 5' primer. TCRdb itself trimmed the public reads at Q25 with fastp, ran MiXCR and retained productive beta chains. Records with the same CDR3 protein are collapsed into one entry carrying the most frequent genes and DNA. The sample table lists 900,000 to 950,000 distinct CDR3 sequences, roughly 29% of them with a count of one. Roughly 10% of the sample rests with the top ten. These data were also filed under a second study, of T cells of mothers and their children.

Specimen: blood. These TCRs come from a middle-aged woman in good health.

This clonotype showed up many times. The chain uses TRBV27 and TRBJ2-1; D is uncertain. Germline loops: CDR1 MNHEY, CDR2 SMNVEV (reference sequence). The germline V and J ends were trimmed by 4 bases and 12 bases, with 13 bases remaining between them. CDR3 size: 12 residues. In nucleotides, the CDR3 is TGTGCCAGCAGTTCGACACCGCCAGCGCAGTTCTTC. Protein product: CASSSTPPAQFF.

Only a few counts were recorded for this clonotype. The chain carries TRBV5-1 and TRBJ2-1; 7 bases fit TRBD2. The CDR3 is made up of 16 amino acids. Trimming removed 4 bases from V and 2 bases from J; junction bases left unmatched: 9. The germline CDR1 and CDR2 sequences are SGHRS and YFSETQ. The CDR3 DNA reads TGCGCCAGCAGCGACAAACCTAGCGGTGCCTACAATGAGCAGTTCTTC. Its translation: CASSDKPSGAYNEQFF.

The chain combines TRBV10-3 with TRBJ2-5, with 7 bases identical to TRBD1. This CDR3 is built from 13 residues. The trim removed 10 bases at V and 5 bases at J, leaving 10 bases unmatched. Germline V gene data show CDR1 as ENHRY and CDR2 as SYGVKD. The CDR3 region has the DNA TGTGCCACCTCCCCAGGGGGTAGGGAGACCCAGTACTTC. Translation gives CATSPGGRETQYF.

This clonotype came up many times. This sequence joins TRBV15 and TRBJ2-1; no clear D. Germline loops: CDR1 LNHNV, CDR2 YYDKDF (reference sequence). The CDR3 sequence is 15 residues long. V lost 0 bases and J lost 5, with 11 bases in between. The CDR3: CATSRDLGGNNEQFF. CDR3 nucleotides: TGTGCCACCAGCAGAGATCTTGGCGGCAACAATGAGCAGTTCTTC.

On this clonotype: Given the absence of the conserved phenylalanine or tryptophan at the CDR3 end, a read error is likely. CDR3 in DNA: TGTGCCACCAGCATTCGGCCGAGCTCCTATAATTCACCCCTCCACTGT. Translated, it gives CATSIRPSSYNSPLHC. This chain uses TRBV15 with TRBJ1-6, with unresolved D. The CDR3 covers 16 residues. Germline CDR1 LNHNV, CDR2 YYDKDF (reference sequence). V lost 4 bases and J 0 bases, leaving 10 bases between the germline ends.

Of note for this clonotype: A much larger clone differs by one base, so this may be a read error. The chain recombines TRBV6-4 with TRBJ1-2; maybe TRBD1 (5 bases). CDR3 length equals 13 residues. Germline CDR1 reads MRHNA; CDR2 reads SNTAGT. CDR3 in DNA: TGTGCCAGCAGTGACAGGGACGGCTATGACTACACCTTC. It encodes CASSDRDGYDYTF.

This clonotype was observed a handful of times. V gene TRBV9 combines with J gene TRBJ2-1; 10 bases match TRBD1. CDR3 size: 14 residues. Germline V CDR1 and CDR2: SGDLS, YYNGEE. Trimming at V came to 3 bases and at J to 10 bases, leaving 7 bases not matched to a gene. CDR3 sequence: CASSAGTGAYEQFF. CDR3 DNA sequence: TGTGCCAGCAGCGCGGGGACAGGGGCCTACGAGCAGTTCTTC.

Points on this clonotype: One base away lies a much larger clone, so this may be a sequencing read error. The V gene is TRBV5-1, the J gene TRBJ2-1, with D possibly called TRBD1 or TRBD2 (5 bases each). The CDR3 is made up of 17 amino acids. Trimming pared 0 bases from V and 10 bases from J, leaving 23 bases between. The V gene's germline CDR1 is SGHRS and CDR2 YFSETQ. In nucleotides, the CDR3 is TGCGCCAGCAGCTTGGACGGGGCCGGGGCCTCACTCCTCGAGCAGTTCTTC. It codes for CASSLDGAGASLLEQFF.

This clonotype was counted a few times. Mismatch with germline at one junction end may stem from a read error. The chain joins TRBV6-6 to TRBJ1-2; 12 nucleotides match TRBD1. This CDR3 is built from 15 residues. Per the germline V gene, CDR1 is MNHNY and CDR2 is SVGAGI (reference sequence). The CDR3 DNA reads as TGTGCCAGCAGTGCCCCGGGACAGGGGGCTGATGGCTGCACCTTC. This sequence encodes CASSAPGQGADGCTF.

This sequence joins TRBV3-1 and TRBJ2-3; D gene ambiguous. Trimming cost V 4 bases and J 1 base, with 12 bases left between them. Germline assignment: CDR1 LGHDT and CDR2 YNNKEL (reference sequence). The CDR3 is 15 residues long. CDR3 sequence: CASSPVAVRTDTQYF. The CDR3 nucleotides are TGTGCCAGCAGCCCGGTTGCGGTCCGCACAGATACGCAGTATTTT.

Note on this clonotype: One base away lies a much larger clone, so this may be a sequencing read error. The chain links TRBV5-1 to TRBJ1-2; weak D call: TRBD1 (6 bases). The CDR3 covers 14 residues. Germline lookup yields CDR1 SGHRS and CDR2 YFSETQ. V was clipped by 3 bases and J by 6 bases, with 15 bases between them. The CDR3 nucleotides read TGCGCCAGCAGCTCGGCCTTCAGGACAGATGGCTACACCTTC. Its translation is CASSSAFRTDGYTF.

In its sample, this clonotype was seen many times. The chain joins TRBV7-8 to TRBJ2-7, with 8 bases lining up with TRBD1. Germline V gene sequence: CDR1 SGHVS, CDR2 FQNEAQ. The trim removed 5 bases at V and 3 bases at J, leaving 3 bases unmatched. The CDR3 runs to 13 residues. The CDR3 DNA reads TGTGCCAGCAGCCGGGACAGGTTCTACGAGCAGTACTTC. It yields the protein CASSRDRFYEQYF.

This clonotype was observed many times. The chain combines TRBV12-3 or TRBV12-4 with TRBJ2-1, with D possibly being TRBD1 (5 bases). This CDR3 has 14 amino acids. With 3 bases removed from V and 8 bases from J, the gap between germline ends came to 14 bases. The CDR3: CASSFQGTRYEQFF. CDR3 DNA: TGTGCCAGCAGTTTTCAGGGTACGCGCTATGAGCAGTTCTTC.

On this clonotype itself: The DNA is omitted, as the CDR3 cannot be located on it reliably, and the CDR3 follows TCRdb's listing. This chain links TRBV21-1 with TRBJ1-2; the D segment call TRBD1 is taken from the table without a DNA check. TRBV21-1 counts as a pseudogene. The CDR3 sequence runs 18 residues, both termini included. The CDR3 here is CASSKALWARGAIDGYTF.

The chain couples TRBV12-3 or TRBV12-4 to TRBJ1-1; 9 bases align to TRBD1. V lost 6 bases and J lost 3; bases outside the gene matches: 8. This CDR3 has 15 residues. The CDR3 loop reads CASRPGTGTYTEAFF. For the CDR3, the DNA is TGTGCCAGCAGACCCGGGACAGGGACTTACACTGAAGCTTTCTTT.

Note on this clonotype: A much more abundant neighbour one base away suggests this may be a read error. The CDR3 DNA reads TGTGCCAGCAGCTCAGTGTCGGTTGGCAGGGCGGAGACCCAGTACTTC. Amino acids: CASSSVSVGRAETQYF. The rearrangement joins TRBV7-9 to TRBJ2-5; TRBD1 is a possible D gene (5 bases). Per germline, CDR1 SEHNR and CDR2 FQNEAQ (reference sequence). V lost 4 bases and J lost 5, with 20 bases in between. The CDR3 has 16 amino acids. The full variable domain, with the rest looked up from reference TRBV7-9 and TRBJ2-5, is DTGVSQNPRHKITKRGQNVTFRCDPISEHNRLYWYRQTLGQGPEFLTYFQNEAQLEKSRLLSDRFSAERPKGSFSTLEIQRTEQGDSAMYLCASSSVSVGRAETQYFGPGTRLLVL.

This clonotype was seen just once. This CDR3 fails to terminate in the conserved phenylalanine or tryptophan, so it likely reflects a read error. The V gene is TRBV4-1, the J gene TRBJ2-7; 7 nucleotides align to TRBD1. With 3 bases clipped from V and 0 bases from J, the junction kept 5 bases outside the gene matches. The CDR3 loop spans 15 amino acids. Germline V CDR1 and CDR2: MGHRA, YSYEKL. CDR3 sequence reads: CASSQGDRASYEQYC. DNA for the CDR3: TGCGCCAGCAGCCAGGGGGACAGAGCCTCCTACGAGCAGTACTGC.

Concerning this clonotype: The conserved phenylalanine or tryptophan normally closing the CDR3 is absent here, so this likely arose from a read error. The chain is built from TRBV5-6 and TRBJ2-3, with D uncertain. The CDR3 is 11 residues long. Trimming cost V 1 base and J 7 bases, with 4 bases left between them. Germline V gene lookup returns CDR1 SGHDT and CDR2 YYEEEE. The CDR3 spells CASSLSNTQYV. CDR3 sequence (DNA): TGTGCCAGCAGCTTGTCGAATACGCAGTATGTT.

The table lists this clonotype with many counts. The chain joins TRBV29-1 to TRBJ2-7; D unresolved. Germline assignment: CDR1 SQVTM and CDR2 ANQGSEA. V shed 0 bases and J shed 4 bases, with 7 bases lying between them. The CDR3 covers 12 residues. The chain's CDR3 is CSVEDAGYEQYF. DNA of the CDR3: TGCAGCGTTGAAGATGCTGGGTACGAGCAGTACTTC.

The sample holds many counts of this clonotype. The gene calls are TRBV29-1 and TRBJ2-1; D gene unclear. Germline V CDR1 and CDR2: SQVTM, ANQGSEA. Trimming took off 7 bases at V and 5 bases at J, with 12 bases between the two ends. The CDR3 covers 12 residues. CDR3 loop: CSGYGWNNEQFF. The CDR3 region has the DNA TGCAGCGGGTACGGATGGAACAATGAGCAGTTCTTC.

This clonotype was detected a few times. The chain carries TRBV2 and TRBJ2-4; D is undetermined. The CDR3 runs to 10 residues. Germline V gene lookup returns CDR1 SNHLY and CDR2 FYNNEI. Trimming left V 3 bases short and J 11 bases short, with 5 bases between. The CDR3 loop reads CASSDLLQYF. The CDR3 nucleotides are TGTGCCAGCAGTGATCTGCTTCAGTACTTC.

The gene calls are TRBV2 and TRBJ1-1; perhaps TRBD1 as D (5 bases). CDR1 and CDR2 from the germline V gene are SNHLY and FYNNEI. The CDR3 has 15 residues. The V gene lost 8 bases and the J gene lost 5 bases, with 21 bases spanning the gap. Written as DNA, the CDR3 is TGTGCCAGCGGGGGACTTTCGGGGTCCCTAACTGAAGCTTTCTTT. This translates into CASGGLSGSLTEAFF. Complete variable domain (other parts from reference TRBV2 and TRBJ1-1): EPEVTQTPSHQVTQMGQEVILRCVPISNHLYFYWYRQILGQKVEFLVSFYNNEISEKSEIFDDQFSVERPDGSNFTLKIRSTKLEDSAMYFCASGGLSGSLTEAFFGQGTRLTVV.

The CDR3 reads CASSSRWETQYF. DNA for the CDR3: TGTGCCAGCAGTTCCAGGTGGGAGACCCAGTACTTC. This chain joins TRBV28 and TRBJ2-5, with D unclear. With 4 bases removed from V and 5 bases from J, the gap between germline ends came to 8 bases. Germline CDR1 MDHEN, CDR2 SYDVKM. CDR3 length: 12 amino acids.

The CDR3 sequence: CASNSNRVETQYF. CDR3 in DNA: TGTGCCAGCAATTCCAACAGGGTGGAGACCCAGTACTTC. The genes are TRBV12-3 or TRBV12-4 and TRBJ2-7; weak D call: TRBD1 (6 bases). The J call may be in error: the DNA end matches TRBJ2-5 better. The CDR3 is made up of 13 amino acids.

This chain joins TRBV2 and TRBJ1-1, with 9 bases lining up with TRBD1. Germline assignment: CDR1 SNHLY and CDR2 FYNNEI. The V and J ends lost 6 bases and 2 bases, in that order; junction bases with no gene match: 10. This CDR3 contains 16 residues. The CDR3 here is CASRPQGASGNTEAFF. Here the CDR3 DNA reads TGTGCCAGCAGGCCACAGGGGGCGTCGGGCAACACTGAAGCTTTCTTT.

This clonotype came up once. The V gene is TRBV24-1, the J gene TRBJ2-2, with a weak D call TRBD2 (6 bases). The ends were cut back, 2 bases at V and 6 bases at J, with 24 bases in the middle. This CDR3 region has 19 residues. The germline gives CDR1 KGHDR, CDR2 SFDVKD. The CDR3 region is CATSDSYYGGASTPGELFF. DNA for the CDR3: TGTGCCACCAGTGATTCTTATTACGGCGGGGCTTCTACCCCCGGGGAGCTGTTTTTT.

This chain uses TRBV5-1 with TRBJ1-6; the match to TRBD1 covers 8 bases. Germline-derived CDR1 and CDR2 are SGHRS and YFSETQ. The CDR3 runs to 15 residues. V lost 0 bases and J lost 10; bases outside the gene matches: 6. CDR3 sequence (DNA): TGCGCCAGCAGCTTGGCCGGCAGGGGGCGGTCACCCCTCCACTTT. Amino acids: CASSLAGRGRSPLHF.

The J gene is TRBJ2-7, the V gene TRBV7-2, with 13 bases aligning to TRBD2. The CDR3 contains 16 residues. J was trimmed by 7 bases and V by 3 bases; bases with no gene match: 9. Germline V gene data show CDR1 as SGHTA and CDR2 as FQGNSA. In DNA, the CDR3 is TGTGCCAGCAGCTTGACTAGCGGGGGGCCCATGGGAGAGCAGTACTTC. Translated: CASSLTSGGPMGEQYF.

With regard to this clonotype: One end of the junction varies from germline; a read error may be responsible. This rearrangement joins TRBV4-1 to TRBJ1-2, with D hard to call. The germline V gene encodes CDR1 MGHRA and CDR2 YSYEKL. This CDR3 is built from 16 residues. CDR3 region: CASSQDPSFDGHGYTF. CDR3 DNA sequence: TGCGCCAGCAGTCAAGATCCGTCTTTCGACGGGCATGGCTACACCTTC.

The genes are TRBV29-1 and TRBJ1-1; D might be TRBD1 (5 bases). Trimming took off 7 bases at V and 1 base at J, with 16 bases between the two ends. The CDR3 sequence is 14 residues long. CDR1 SQVTM and CDR2 ANQGSEA come from the germline V gene. CDR3 bases: TGCAGCGGCCAGGGATACAGGCAGAACACTGAAGCTTTCTTT. It specifies CSGQGYRQNTEAFF.

This clonotype was observed once. The chain uses TRBV5-1 and TRBJ2-5, with TRBD1 identical over 9 bases. The CDR3 sequence is 16 residues long. With 3 bases clipped from V and 3 bases from J, the junction kept 9 bases outside the gene matches. The germline V gene has CDR1 SGHRS and CDR2 YFSETQ. The CDR3 DNA sequence: TGCGCCAGCAGCTGGGGGACAGGGATGATTAAAGAGACCCAGTACTTC. Its protein is CASSWGTGMIKETQYF. The full variable domain, in which reference TRBV5-1 and TRBJ2-5 provide the parts outside the CDR3, is KAGVTQTPRYLIKTRGQQVTLSCSPISGHRSVSWYQQTPGQGLQFLFEYFSETQRNKGNFPGRFSGRQFSNSRSEMNVSTLELGDSALYLCASSWGTGMIKETQYFGPGTRLLVL.

This rearrangement joins TRBV7-3 to TRBJ1-1; 9 bases line up with TRBD1. The CDR3 is made up of 14 amino acids. CDR1 and CDR2 (germline): SGHTA, FQGTGA. V was pared by 5 bases and J by 4 bases, with 5 bases of the junction left unmatched. The CDR3 DNA sequence: TGTGCCAGCAGCCCGGGGACAGGGACCACTGAAGCTTTCTTT. Translation gives CASSPGTGTTEAFF.